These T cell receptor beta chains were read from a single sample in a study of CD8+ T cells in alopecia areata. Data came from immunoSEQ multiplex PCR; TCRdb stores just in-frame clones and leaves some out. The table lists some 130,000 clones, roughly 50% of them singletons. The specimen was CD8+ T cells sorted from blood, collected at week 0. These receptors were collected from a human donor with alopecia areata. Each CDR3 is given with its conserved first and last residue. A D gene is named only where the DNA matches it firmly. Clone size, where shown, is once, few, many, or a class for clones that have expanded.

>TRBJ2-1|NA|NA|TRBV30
TGTGCCTGGAGTGAAACACCGAGCTCCTACAATGAGCAGTTCTTC
CAWSETPSSYNEQFF
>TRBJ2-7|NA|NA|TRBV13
TGTGCCAGCAGCTTAGGGGACACTTCTGGATACGAGCAGTACTTC
CASSLGDTSGYEQYF
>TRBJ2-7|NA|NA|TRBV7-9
TGTGCCAGCAGCCCGCTAGTACTCGGGTCCTACGAGCAGTACTTC
CASSPLVLGSYEQYF
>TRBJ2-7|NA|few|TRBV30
TGTGCCTGGAGTGTTAATCCAGGGTGGACCTACGAGCAGTACTTC
CAWSVNPGWTYEQYF
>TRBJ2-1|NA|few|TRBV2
TGTGCCAGCAGTGAACGGGGTAGCTCCTACAATGAGCAGTTCTTC
CASSERGSSYNEQFF
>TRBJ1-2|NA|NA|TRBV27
TGTGCCAGCAGTTTGGGGAGGGCCCTTAACTATGGCTACACCTTC
CASSLGRALNYGYTF
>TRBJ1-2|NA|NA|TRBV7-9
TGTGCCAGCTCCAGGGAGAACTATGGCTACACCTTC
CASSRENYGYTF
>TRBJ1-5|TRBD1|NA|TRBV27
TGTGCCAGCAGTCTCCATTCCAGGGGGCGCAGCAATCAGCCCCAGCATTTT
CASSLHSRGRSNQPQHF
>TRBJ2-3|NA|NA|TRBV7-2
TGTGCCAGCACCGAACAGGGCGCAGATACGCAGTATTTT
CASTEQGADTQYF
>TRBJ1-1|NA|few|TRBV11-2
TGTGCCAGCAGCTTACGACCGCCGGCAGCTTTCTTT
CASSLRPPAAFF
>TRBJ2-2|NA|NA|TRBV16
TGTGCCAGCAGCCAATCAGCAGCGAACACCGGGGAGCTGTTTTTT
CASSQSAANTGELFF
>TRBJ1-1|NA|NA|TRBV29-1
TGCAGCGTTGAAGACGGGTTGAACACTGAAGCTTTCTTT
CSVEDGLNTEAFF
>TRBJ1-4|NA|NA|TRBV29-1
TGCAGCGTTGAAGATGAGCAGGTTAATGAAAAACTGTTTTTT
CSVEDEQVNEKLFF
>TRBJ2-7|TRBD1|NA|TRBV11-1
TGTGCCAGCAGCTCCGGGACAGGGGGCTACTACGAGCAGTACTTC
CASSSGTGGYYEQYF
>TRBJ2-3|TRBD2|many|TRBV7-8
TGTGCCAGCAGCCCTTTAGGACTAGCGGAAAAAGATACGCAGTATTTT
CASSPLGLAEKDTQYF